This T cell receptor (beta chain) was retrieved from a study of radiotherapy plus CTLA-4 blockade in lung cancer. Background on the study: Disease control reached approximately 30%, with objective responses in roughly 19%. Broader study findings: There was expansion of tumor-derived TCR clones in blood after radiotherapy plus ipilimumab.

Repertoires were generated with immunoSEQ multiplex PCR, while TCRdb's copy carries only in-frame clones and drops some. The table has 45,000 to 55,000 clones, over 75% seen once. To note about this clone: Its specificity is unknown.

The TCR sequence derives from a human donor with non-small cell lung cancer whose response to radiotherapy plus ipilimumab could not be evaluated. The sample was peripheral blood, taken from a patient treated with radiotherapy plus ipilimumab.

CDR3 nucleotide sequence: TGTGCCAGCAGCGTCTACAGGGATAGTCTCGAGCAGTACTTC. It yields the protein CASSVYRDSLEQYF. This chain connects TRBV9 to TRBJ2-7, with D possibly matching TRBD1 (6 bases). V lost 2 bases, J lost 6 bases, and 15 bases lay in between. The CDR3 runs to 14 residues. Germline V gene data show CDR1 as SGDLS and CDR2 as YYNGEE.